The 11 T cell receptor beta chains presented below share a single source sample, sequenced in a study of OX40 agonist ivuxolimab in advanced cancers. Repertoires were generated with immunoSEQ multiplex PCR, while TCRdb's copy carries only in-frame clones and drops some. In the table there are under 70,000 clones, 80% to 90% of which are singletons. This material consisted of CD4+ or CD8+ T cells sorted from blood, taken in a trial of the OX40 agonist ivuxolimab. Every receptor here comes from an adult with an advanced solid tumor such as melanoma, head and neck, liver or kidney cancer.

J is TRBJ2-1 and V is TRBV18; D is undetermined. Trimming removed 2 bases at V and 8 bases at J, with 7 bases between. The CDR3 has 12 residues. CDR1 KGHSH and CDR2 LQKENI come from the germline V gene. The CDR3 coding sequence is TGTGCCAGCTCACCAAACCGCTATGAGCAGTTCTTC. Encoded protein: CASSPNRYEQFF.

V gene TRBV6-1 combines with J gene TRBJ2-1; TRBD1 agrees at 7 bases. Germline-derived CDR1 and CDR2 are MNHNS and SASEGT. J lost 8 bases, V lost 10 bases, and 11 bases had no gene match. The CDR3 is 13 residues long. CDR3 region: CATSTGIGDEQFF. The CDR3 bases are TGTGCCACCTCGACAGGGATCGGTGATGAGCAGTTCTTC.

This rearrangement joins TRBV7-9 to TRBJ2-5, with D possibly matching TRBD1 (6 bases). With 0 bases removed from V and 2 bases from J, the gap between germline ends came to 10 bases. This CDR3 contains 15 residues. Germline CDR1 and CDR2: SEHNR and FQNEAQ (reference sequence). CDR3 loop: CASSLARGFQETQYF. The CDR3 bases are TGTGCCAGCAGCTTAGCCAGGGGTTTTCAAGAGACCCAGTACTTC.

The chain employs TRBV7-2 and TRBJ2-3; D possibly matches TRBD1 or TRBD2 (5 bases each). Trimming took 1 base from V and 13 from J, leaving 9 bases between them. CDR3 length: 11 residues. CDR1 is SGHTA, CDR2 FQGNSA, per germline. CDR3 nucleotide sequence: TGTGCCAGCAGCTTAGAAGGGACGAAGTATTTT. This sequence encodes CASSLEGTKYF.

The chain employs TRBV7-2 and TRBJ2-7; D gene ambiguous. The CDR3 totals 12 residues. V was pared by 1 base and J by 4 bases, with 5 bases between. The germline V gene encodes CDR1 SGHTA and CDR2 FQGNSA. CDR3 sequence reads: CASSLVTYEQYF. The CDR3 coding sequence is TGTGCCAGCAGCTTAGTGACTTACGAGCAGTACTTC.

This rearrangement joins TRBV18 to TRBJ2-5; 9 bases map to TRBD1. J was trimmed by 5 bases and V by 4 bases; bases with no gene match: 8. Looked up from germline, CDR1 is KGHSH and CDR2 is LQKENI. This CDR3 has 15 residues. CDR3 residues: CASSLDRGVMETQYF. In nucleotides, the CDR3 is TGTGCCAGCTCACTGGACAGGGGAGTGATGGAGACCCAGTACTTC.

The chain recombines TRBV5-4 with TRBJ1-5; D ambiguous. The length of the CDR3 is 14 residues. The V gene lost 3 bases and the J gene lost 0 bases, with 7 bases spanning the gap. CDR1 SGHNT and CDR2 YYREEE come from the germline V gene (reference sequence). CDR3 coding DNA: TGTGCCAGCAGCTACCGAGGTAGCAATCAGCCCCAGCATTTT. Its translation is CASSYRGSNQPQHF.

The chain carries TRBV9 and TRBJ2-5; 11 nucleotides match TRBD2. This CDR3 has 17 residues. Trimming removed 0 bases from V and 3 bases from J; junction bases left unmatched: 7. The V gene's germline CDR1 is SGDLS and CDR2 YYNGEE. The CDR3 coding sequence is TGTGCCAGCAGCGTAGGGGCGACTAGCGGGACAAAAGAGACCCAGTACTTC. Translation gives CASSVGATSGTKETQYF.

The rearrangement links TRBV19 to TRBJ1-5; a weak D match, TRBD1 (5 bases). Trimming cost V 5 bases and J 3 bases, with 11 bases left between them. CDR1 LNHDA and CDR2 SQIVND come from the germline V gene (reference sequence). The CDR3 sequence is 14 residues long. This CDR3 reads CASSRGPNNQPQHF. CDR3 bases: TGTGCCAGTAGTCGGGGACCCAACAATCAGCCCCAGCATTTT.

The rearrangement uses TRBV30 and TRBJ1-2; D gene ambiguous. The CDR3 sequence is 14 residues long. The germline gives CDR1 GTSNPN, CDR2 SVGIG (reference sequence). The V gene lost 0 bases and the J gene lost 4 bases, with 12 bases spanning the gap. CDR3 loop: CAWSVGRVGYGYTF. The CDR3 DNA is TGTGCCTGGAGTGTTGGTAGGGTTGGCTATGGCTACACCTTC.

This sequence joins TRBV6-1 and TRBJ2-5, with 10 bases that match TRBD1. The CDR3 is 15 residues long. J lost 5 bases, V lost 10 bases, and 13 bases had no gene match. CDR1 and CDR2 from the germline V gene are MNHNS and SASEGT. The CDR3 sequence is CATGARGQGLETQYF. The DNA of the CDR3 is TGTGCCACCGGGGCAAGGGGACAGGGGCTGGAGACCCAGTACTTC.